These 13 T cell receptor beta chains came from one sample sequenced in a study of blood T cell repertoires in COVID-19. TCRdb's copy holds only in-frame clones and misses some; the assay was immunoSEQ multiplex PCR. Among 160,000 or so clones listed, around nine tenths were seen once. The sample comprised peripheral blood. The receptors derive from a woman in her seventies with acute or convalescent COVID-19.

This chain uses TRBV6-6 with TRBJ1-6; 8 bases are shared with TRBD1. Germline V CDR1 and CDR2: MNHNY, SVGAGI (reference sequence). CDR3 length equals 16 residues. J lost 10 bases, V lost 0 bases, and 8 bases had no gene match. The CDR3 DNA reads TGTGCCAGCAGTTACTCGCTCGGGACAGGAGCCTCACCCCTCCACTTT. This translates into CASSYSLGTGASPLHF.

This clone was seen a few times. This chain connects TRBV9 to TRBJ1-2; 9 nucleotides match TRBD1. Trimming at V came to 5 bases and at J to 6 bases, leaving 5 bases not matched to a gene. CDR3 size: 13 residues. Looked up from germline, CDR1 is SGDLS and CDR2 is YYNGEE. In DNA form, the CDR3 reads TGTGCCAGCAGGGAACAGGGGGCCGATGGCTACACCTTC. Residues: CASREQGADGYTF.

This clone appeared a single time. The J gene is TRBJ2-6, the V gene TRBV7-9; TRBD1 agrees at 8 bases. The CDR3 extends over 17 amino acids. V shed 4 bases, J shed 2 bases, and the junction held 7 bases outside the gene matches. CDR1 and CDR2 (germline): SEHNR, FQNEAQ (reference sequence). The CDR3 DNA reads TGTGCCAGCAGCTCGGACAGGGTAGGCCCTGGGGCCAACGTCCTGACTTTC. Translating gives CASSSDRVGPGANVLTF.

The chain employs TRBV25-1 and TRBJ2-1; 11 bases line up with TRBD2. The junction had 3 bases not matched to a gene; V was cut back by 3 bases and J by 8 bases. Germline CDR1 MGHDK, CDR2 SYGVNS. The CDR3 extends over 14 amino acids. The CDR3, as DNA: TGTGCCAGCAGTGACACTAGCGGGGGCTATGAGCAGTTCTTC. As protein: CASSDTSGGYEQFF.

The V call is TRBV6-1, the J call TRBJ1-6, with 10 bases identical to TRBD1. Per the germline V gene, CDR1 is MNHNS and CDR2 is SASEGT. Germline trimming cut 2 bases from V and 6 bases from J; bases unmatched to any gene: 1. The CDR3 spans 15 residues. In DNA form, the CDR3 reads TGTGCCAGCAGTGAACGGGACAGGGGTAATTCACCCCTCCACTTT. This gives the protein CASSERDRGNSPLHF.

This clone was seen only once. The chain combines TRBV6-6 with TRBJ1-2, with a weak D call TRBD1 (5 bases). CDR1 and CDR2 from the germline V gene are MNHNY and SVGAGI (reference sequence). The CDR3 runs 15 residues. Deletions cut 5 bases from V and 6 bases from J, with 19 bases between. This CDR3 is CASSNPLGGGNGYTF. The CDR3 bases are TGTGCCAGCAGTAACCCTCTCGGGGGGGGAAATGGCTACACCTTC.

CDR3 in DNA: TGTGCCAGCAGCCCACGGGACAGGGGTGGCTACACCTTC. Amino acids: CASSPRDRGGYTF. This sequence joins TRBV7-6 and TRBJ1-2; 10 bases match TRBD1. J lost 7 bases, V lost 5 bases, and 4 bases had no gene match. The CDR3 length is 13 residues. Germline CDR1 reads SGHVS; CDR2 reads FNYEAQ.

This chain uses TRBV18 with TRBJ1-6, with 7 bases matching TRBD1. This CDR3 comprises 15 residues. J lost 6 bases, V lost 2 bases, and 4 bases had no gene match. Germline V lookup: CDR1 KGHSH, CDR2 LQKENI. In nucleotides, the CDR3 is TGTGCCAGCTCACCAGCGGACAGGACTAATTCACCCCTCCACTTT. Its translation is CASSPADRTNSPLHF.

This chain joins TRBV2 and TRBJ1-2, with a tentative D call TRBD1 (6 bases). Per germline, CDR1 SNHLY and CDR2 FYNNEI. Trimming removed 5 bases from V and 4 bases from J, with 8 bases in between. There are 12 residues in the CDR3. The CDR3 DNA reads as TGTGCCAGCAGTTCGGACAGCTATGGCTACACCTTC. As protein: CASSSDSYGYTF.

This clone showed up just once. This chain joins TRBV10-3 and TRBJ2-5, with D perhaps matching TRBD2 (5 bases). The germline V and J ends were trimmed by 4 bases and 4 bases, with 13 bases remaining between them. CDR1 is ENHRY, CDR2 SYGVKD, per germline. The CDR3 totals 14 residues. The CDR3 nucleotides are TGTGCCATCAGTGTGAGGGAGACCGGAGAGACCCAGTACTTC. Its translation: CAISVRETGETQYF.

The rearrangement links TRBV19 to TRBJ1-4, with TRBD1 matching 11 bases. This CDR3 comprises 17 residues. Germline V gene data show CDR1 as LNHDA and CDR2 as SQIVND (reference sequence). V lost 4 bases and J lost 8; bases outside the gene matches: 12. CDR3 nucleotides: TGTGCCAGTAGTACTCAAGGACAGGGGGCTTGGCGCGAAAAACTGTTTTTT. It codes for CASSTQGQGAWREKLFF.

The CDR3 region is CAWTKAGQFYGYTF. The CDR3 region has the DNA TGTGCCTGGACAAAGGCGGGGCAGTTCTATGGCTACACCTTC. The chain joins TRBV30 to TRBJ1-2, with D perhaps matching TRBD1 (5 bases). Per germline, CDR1 GTSNPN and CDR2 SVGIG (reference sequence). V was shortened by 4 bases and J by 4 bases, with 16 bases between the two germline ends. The CDR3 has 14 residues.

J is TRBJ2-2 and V is TRBV18, with D maybe TRBD2 (5 bases). Germline CDR1 reads KGHSH; CDR2 reads LQKENI. This CDR3 has 16 amino acids. Trimming removed 2 bases at V and 1 base at J, with 11 bases between. CDR3 amino acids: CASSPWTYGNTGELFF. Written as DNA, the CDR3 is TGTGCCAGCTCACCATGGACTTACGGGAACACCGGGGAGCTGTTTTTT.